Listed below are T cell receptor beta chains from one sample, sequenced in a study of vaccination and CD4 T cells after COVID-19. Antigens of these TCRs are unknown. TCRdb ran MiXCR on the PCR reads and lists one entry per CDR3 protein. The data contain over 20,000 distinct CDR3 sequences, around 38% of them singletons. Source: CD4+ T cells from blood, cultured in vitro, taken before SARS-CoV-2 vaccination. The receptor source for this set is a human donor who received a COVID-19 vaccine. Both conserved end residues are part of each CDR3. The order of the fields is V gene, J gene, clone size, D gene, CDR3 length, CDR3 protein, CDR3 DNA. D genes are given only for firm matches. The size entry is marked missing in some rows and otherwise reads once, few, many or a size class.

V gene: TRBV18; J gene: TRBJ2-2; clone size: -; D gene: -; CDR3 length: 15; CDR3 protein: CASSPGRLGTGELFF; CDR3 DNA: TGTGCCAGCTCACCAGGGAGGCTGGGCACCGGGGAGCTGTTTTTT
V gene: TRBV2; J gene: TRBJ1-1; clone size: -; D gene: -; CDR3 length: 11; CDR3 protein: CASSVGAEAFF; CDR3 DNA: TGTGCCAGCAGTGTGGGGGCTGAAGCTTTCTTT
V gene: TRBV4-2; J gene: TRBJ1-5; clone size: -; D gene: -; CDR3 length: 17; CDR3 protein: CASSPEGRGAGNQPQHF; CDR3 DNA: TGTGCCAGCAGCCCTGAGGGTAGGGGCGCGGGCAATCAGCCCCAGCATTTT
V gene: TRBV11-3; J gene: TRBJ2-1; clone size: few; D gene: TRBD2; CDR3 length: 15; CDR3 protein: CASSLRSGINNEQFF; CDR3 DNA: TGTGCCAGCAGCTTGCGTAGCGGGATTAACAATGAGCAGTTCTTC
V gene: TRBV6-1; J gene: TRBJ1-5; clone size: few; D gene: -; CDR3 length: 14; CDR3 protein: CASTETVGNQPQHF; CDR3 DNA: TGTGCCAGCACGGAGACAGTGGGAAATCAGCCCCAGCATTTT
V gene: TRBV2; J gene: TRBJ2-7; clone size: -; D gene: TRBD2; CDR3 length: 14; CDR3 protein: CASVSGGVVLEQYF; CDR3 DNA: TGTGCCAGCGTTAGCGGGGGGGTAGTTCTCGAGCAGTACTTC
V gene: TRBV29-1; J gene: TRBJ1-1; clone size: -; D gene: TRBD1; CDR3 length: 14; CDR3 protein: CSARTGGLDTEAFF; CDR3 DNA: TGCAGCGCTCGGACAGGTGGGTTAGACACTGAAGCTTTCTTT
V gene: TRBV6-5; J gene: TRBJ2-7; clone size: -; D gene: TRBD1; CDR3 length: 18; CDR3 protein: CASSYPATGVSLAYEQYF; CDR3 DNA: TGTGCCAGCAGTTACCCCGCGACAGGGGTCAGTCTTGCGTACGAGCAGTACTTC
V gene: TRBV6-1; J gene: TRBJ1-5; clone size: -; D gene: -; CDR3 length: 12; CDR3 protein: CASSNRRQPQHF; CDR3 DNA: TGTGCCAGCAGCAACAGGAGGCAGCCCCAGCATTTT
V gene: TRBV20-1; J gene: TRBJ1-5; clone size: -; D gene: TRBD1; CDR3 length: 15; CDR3 protein: CSAFTGTGGNQPQHF; CDR3 DNA: TGCAGTGCTTTTACCGGGACAGGGGGCAATCAGCCCCAGCATTTT
V gene: TRBV5-4; J gene: TRBJ1-2; clone size: -; D gene: -; CDR3 length: 14; CDR3 protein: CASSLWGHMGGYTF; CDR3 DNA: TGTGCCAGCAGCTTGTGGGGACACATGGGGGGCTACACCTTC
V gene: TRBV30; J gene: TRBJ1-1; clone size: -; D gene: -; CDR3 length: 13; CDR3 protein: CAWSRSGNTEAFF; CDR3 DNA: TGTGCCTGGAGTAGGTCCGGGAACACTGAAGCTTTCTTT
V gene: TRBV30; J gene: TRBJ1-5; clone size: -; D gene: -; CDR3 length: 14; CDR3 protein: CAWSVGQSNQPQHF; CDR3 DNA: TGTGCCTGGAGTGTAGGCCAGTCCAATCAGCCCCAGCATTTT
V gene: TRBV19; J gene: TRBJ1-5; clone size: few; D gene: -; CDR3 length: 16; CDR3 protein: CASSIWEYNSNQPQHF; CDR3 DNA: TGTGCCAGTAGTATATGGGAGTACAATAGCAATCAGCCCCAGCATTTT
V gene: TRBV30; J gene: TRBJ2-1; clone size: few; D gene: -; CDR3 length: 13; CDR3 protein: CAWTSMTDNEQFF; CDR3 DNA: TGTGCCTGGACCTCCATGACGGACAATGAGCAGTTCTTC
V gene: TRBV6-4; J gene: TRBJ2-3; clone size: few; D gene: TRBD2; CDR3 length: 17; CDR3 protein: CASSDSTSGGAIDTQYF; CDR3 DNA: TGTGCCAGCAGTGACTCGACTAGCGGGGGGGCAATAGATACGCAGTATTTT
V gene: TRBV1; J gene: TRBJ2-1; clone size: -; D gene: -; CDR3 length: 20; CDR3 protein: CTSSQKGLAGVRSSYNEQFF; CDR3 DNA: TGCACCAGCAGCCAAAAAGGACTAGCGGGGGTCCGGAGCTCCTACAATGAGCAGTTCTTC
V gene: TRBV30; J gene: TRBJ1-1; clone size: -; D gene: -; CDR3 length: 15; CDR3 protein: CAWSVPGKLHTEAFF; CDR3 DNA: TGTGCCTGGAGTGTTCCAGGGAAGCTACACACTGAAGCTTTCTTT
V gene: TRBV20-1; J gene: TRBJ2-3; clone size: few; D gene: -; CDR3 length: 15; CDR3 protein: CSAGTGTPGGDTQYF; CDR3 DNA: TGCAGTGCTGGGACCGGGACACCCGGAGGAGATACGCAGTATTTT
V gene: TRBV7-2; J gene: TRBJ2-5; clone size: few; D gene: -; CDR3 length: 14; CDR3 protein: CASSYSGYQETQYF; CDR3 DNA: TGTGCCAGCAGTTATTCAGGGTATCAAGAGACCCAGTACTTC
V gene: TRBV14; J gene: TRBJ1-6; clone size: -; D gene: -; CDR3 length: 15; CDR3 protein: CASSQDFPYNSPLHF; CDR3 DNA: TGTGCCAGCAGCCAAGACTTCCCCTATAATTCACCCCTCCACTTT
V gene: TRBV5-4; J gene: TRBJ2-5; clone size: -; D gene: -; CDR3 length: 16; CDR3 protein: CASSVRGGLDVETQYF; CDR3 DNA: TGTGCCAGCAGCGTTCGAGGGGGGCTTGATGTTGAGACCCAGTACTTC
V gene: TRBV29-1; J gene: TRBJ2-5; clone size: -; D gene: -; CDR3 length: 13; CDR3 protein: CSVEYDMGRTQYF; CDR3 DNA: TGCAGCGTTGAATACGATATGGGTAGGACCCAGTACTTC
V gene: TRBV19; J gene: TRBJ2-3; clone size: -; D gene: -; CDR3 length: 16; CDR3 protein: CASSSLLRGSTDTQYF; CDR3 DNA: TGTGCCAGTAGTTCCCTGCTGCGGGGTAGCACAGATACGCAGTATTTT
V gene: TRBV10-3; J gene: TRBJ1-5; clone size: -; D gene: TRBD1; CDR3 length: 17; CDR3 protein: CAISDTGQGGNNQPQHF; CDR3 DNA: TGTGCCATCAGTGATACGGGACAGGGGGGGAACAATCAGCCCCAGCATTTT
V gene: TRBV27; J gene: TRBJ1-2; clone size: few; D gene: -; CDR3 length: 13; CDR3 protein: CASSLGINYGYTF; CDR3 DNA: TGTGCCAGCAGTTTAGGGATTAACTATGGCTACACCTTC
V gene: TRBV20-1; J gene: TRBJ2-7; clone size: -; D gene: -; CDR3 length: 14; CDR3 protein: CSAVSRKSSYEQYF; CDR3 DNA: TGCAGTGCGGTGAGTCGAAAGAGCTCCTACGAGCAGTACTTC
V gene: TRBV5-1; J gene: TRBJ1-3; clone size: once; D gene: -; CDR3 length: 15; CDR3 protein: CASSLDGNSGNTIYF; CDR3 DNA: TGCGCCAGCAGCTTGGATGGCAACTCTGGAAACACCATATATTTT
V gene: TRBV10-3; J gene: TRBJ2-3; clone size: -; D gene: TRBD2; CDR3 length: 14; CDR3 protein: CAISAGTSKDTQYF; CDR3 DNA: TGTGCCATCAGTGCCGGGACTAGCAAAGATACGCAGTATTTT
V gene: TRBV20-1; J gene: TRBJ1-6; clone size: -; D gene: -; CDR3 length: 14; CDR3 protein: CSASGRASDSPLHF; CDR3 DNA: TGCAGTGCTAGCGGGAGGGCCAGCGATTCACCCCTCCACTTT
V gene: TRBV21-1; J gene: TRBJ1-5; clone size: few; D gene: -; CDR3 length: 15; CDR3 protein: CASSKATVINQPQHF; CDR3 DNA: TGTGCCAGCAGCAAAGCGACGGTAATCAATCAGCCCCAGCATTTT
V gene: TRBV12-3/TRBV12-4; J gene: TRBJ1-2; clone size: -; D gene: -; CDR3 length: 15; CDR3 protein: CASRPRDLSVYGYTF; CDR3 DNA: TGTGCCAGCAGACCCCGGGACCTCAGTGTTTATGGCTACACCTTC
V gene: TRBV5-6; J gene: TRBJ1-2; clone size: -; D gene: -; CDR3 length: 15; CDR3 protein: CASSLASRVGYGYTF; CDR3 DNA: TGTGCCAGCAGCTTGGCATCCAGGGTAGGGTATGGCTACACCTTC
V gene: TRBV10-3; J gene: TRBJ1-1; clone size: -; D gene: -; CDR3 length: 11; CDR3 protein: CAISGTAEAFF; CDR3 DNA: TGTGCCATCAGCGGGACGGCCGAAGCTTTCTTT
V gene: TRBV7-6; J gene: TRBJ2-1; clone size: -; D gene: -; CDR3 length: 14; CDR3 protein: CASSLVLAYNEQFF; CDR3 DNA: TGTGCCAGCAGCTTAGTTTTGGCCTACAATGAGCAGTTCTTC
V gene: TRBV19; J gene: TRBJ1-6; clone size: -; D gene: TRBD1; CDR3 length: 17; CDR3 protein: CASGQSGQGADNSPLHF; CDR3 DNA: TGTGCCAGTGGTCAGAGCGGACAGGGGGCGGATAATTCACCCCTCCACTTT
V gene: TRBV29-1; J gene: TRBJ1-2; clone size: -; D gene: TRBD1; CDR3 length: 12; CDR3 protein: CSVGDRARGYTF; CDR3 DNA: TGCAGCGTTGGGGACAGGGCGAGGGGCTACACCTTC
V gene: TRBV27; J gene: TRBJ1-5; clone size: -; D gene: TRBD1; CDR3 length: 15; CDR3 protein: CASSHPGQCNQPQHF; CDR3 DNA: TGTGCCAGCAGTCACCCGGGACAGTGCAATCAGCCCCAGCATTTT
V gene: TRBV20-1; J gene: TRBJ2-3; clone size: -; D gene: TRBD1; CDR3 length: 14; CDR3 protein: CSARTGTDTDTQYF; CDR3 DNA: TGCAGTGCTCGTACCGGGACAGACACAGATACGCAGTATTTT
V gene: TRBV7-2; J gene: TRBJ2-7; clone size: -; D gene: TRBD2; CDR3 length: 13; CDR3 protein: CASSLRGAYEQYF; CDR3 DNA: TGTGCCAGCAGCTTACGGGGGGCCTACGAGCAGTACTTC
V gene: TRBV7-6; J gene: TRBJ1-3; clone size: -; D gene: -; CDR3 length: 16; CDR3 protein: CASSLWGAGSGNTIYF; CDR3 DNA: TGTGCCAGCAGCTTATGGGGGGCAGGCTCTGGAAACACCATATATTTT
V gene: TRBV7-8; J gene: TRBJ2-3; clone size: -; D gene: TRBD2; CDR3 length: 15; CDR3 protein: CASRAGRGGTDTQYF; CDR3 DNA: TGTGCCAGCAGGGCAGGACGGGGGGGCACAGATACGCAGTATTTT
V gene: TRBV27; J gene: TRBJ1-2; clone size: few; D gene: TRBD1; CDR3 length: 15; CDR3 protein: CASRSLGQGSRGYTF; CDR3 DNA: TGTGCCAGCAGAAGTTTAGGACAGGGAAGTCGGGGCTACACCTTC
V gene: TRBV18; J gene: TRBJ1-2; clone size: few; D gene: -; CDR3 length: 14; CDR3 protein: CASSPPDSLGGYTF; CDR3 DNA: TGTGCCAGCTCACCCCCAGACAGCTTGGGTGGCTACACCTTC
V gene: TRBV6-1; J gene: TRBJ1-6; clone size: few; D gene: -; CDR3 length: 14; CDR3 protein: CASSDTWGNSPLHF; CDR3 DNA: TGTGCCAGCAGTGATACGTGGGGGAATTCACCCCTCCACTTT
V gene: TRBV20-1; J gene: TRBJ1-1; clone size: few; D gene: TRBD1; CDR3 length: 16; CDR3 protein: CSAPPPRGRMNTEAFF; CDR3 DNA: TGCAGTGCTCCCCCCCCCAGGGGGCGCATGAACACTGAAGCTTTCTTT
V gene: TRBV20-1; J gene: TRBJ2-7; clone size: -; D gene: -; CDR3 length: 11; CDR3 protein: CSARREYEQYF; CDR3 DNA: TGCAGTGCTAGACGTGAATACGAGCAGTACTTC
V gene: TRBV7-9; J gene: TRBJ1-3; clone size: few; D gene: -; CDR3 length: 16; CDR3 protein: CASSLEGSSSGNTIYF; CDR3 DNA: TGTGCCAGCAGCTTAGAGGGCAGCAGCTCTGGAAACACCATATATTTT
V gene: TRBV6-5; J gene: TRBJ2-2; clone size: -; D gene: -; CDR3 length: 15; CDR3 protein: CASSYRTPNTGELFF; CDR3 DNA: TGTGCCAGCAGTTACCGGACTCCGAACACCGGGGAGCTGTTTTTT
V gene: TRBV20-1; J gene: TRBJ2-7; clone size: -; D gene: -; CDR3 length: 15; CDR3 protein: CSALLDSNAHYEQYF; CDR3 DNA: TGCAGTGCTCTCTTAGACAGCAATGCCCACTACGAGCAGTACTTC
V gene: TRBV12-3/TRBV12-4; J gene: TRBJ1-4; clone size: -; D gene: -; CDR3 length: 16; CDR3 protein: CASSPTLGGAGEKLFF; CDR3 DNA: TGTGCCAGCAGTCCTACTTTGGGGGGGGCAGGCGAAAAACTGTTTTTT
V gene: TRBV20-1; J gene: TRBJ2-2; clone size: few; D gene: -; CDR3 length: 12; CDR3 protein: CSAFPYTGELFF; CDR3 DNA: TGCAGTGCTTTTCCCTACACCGGGGAGCTGTTTTTT
V gene: TRBV6-1; J gene: TRBJ1-2; clone size: few; D gene: -; CDR3 length: 13; CDR3 protein: CASSEGLGYGYTF; CDR3 DNA: TGTGCCAGCAGTGAGGGCTTAGGCTATGGCTACACCTTC
V gene: TRBV6-5; J gene: TRBJ2-7; clone size: -; D gene: -; CDR3 length: 19; CDR3 protein: CASSYSSPGRRGPSYEQYF; CDR3 DNA: TGTGCCAGCAGTTACTCGAGCCCTGGGAGGAGGGGACCCTCCTACGAGCAGTACTTC
V gene: TRBV5-6; J gene: TRBJ1-2; clone size: -; D gene: -; CDR3 length: 14; CDR3 protein: CASSLAAGEHGYTF; CDR3 DNA: TGTGCCAGCAGCTTGGCCGCAGGGGAGCATGGCTACACCTTC
V gene: TRBV10-1; J gene: TRBJ2-1; clone size: -; D gene: -; CDR3 length: 17; CDR3 protein: CASSESFMAEDRHEQFF; CDR3 DNA: TGCGCCAGCAGTGAGTCATTTATGGCGGAAGACAGGCATGAGCAGTTCTTC